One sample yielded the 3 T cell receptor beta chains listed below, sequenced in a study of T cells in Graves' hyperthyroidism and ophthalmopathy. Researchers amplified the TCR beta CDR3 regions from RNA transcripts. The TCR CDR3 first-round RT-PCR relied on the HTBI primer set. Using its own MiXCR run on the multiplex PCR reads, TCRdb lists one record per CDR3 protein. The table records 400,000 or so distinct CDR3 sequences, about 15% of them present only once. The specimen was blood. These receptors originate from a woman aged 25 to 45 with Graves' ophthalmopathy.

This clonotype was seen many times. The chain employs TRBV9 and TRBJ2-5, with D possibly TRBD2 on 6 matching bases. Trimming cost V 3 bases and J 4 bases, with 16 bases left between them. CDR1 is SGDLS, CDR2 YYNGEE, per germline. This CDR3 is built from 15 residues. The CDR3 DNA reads TGTGCCAGCAGCGGAGGGACTCCCGACTTAGAGACCCAGTACTTC. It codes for CASSGGTPDLETQYF.

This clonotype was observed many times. CDR3 sequence reads: CASSYRGGGELFF. The CDR3 nucleotides are TGTGCCAGCAGCTACAGGGGCGGCGGGGAGCTGTTTTTT. The chain recombines TRBV28 with TRBJ2-2; 7 bases align to TRBD1. Germline V gives CDR1 MDHEN, CDR2 SYDVKM. The CDR3 totals 13 residues. Germline trimming cut 6 bases from V and 7 bases from J; bases unmatched to any gene: 5.

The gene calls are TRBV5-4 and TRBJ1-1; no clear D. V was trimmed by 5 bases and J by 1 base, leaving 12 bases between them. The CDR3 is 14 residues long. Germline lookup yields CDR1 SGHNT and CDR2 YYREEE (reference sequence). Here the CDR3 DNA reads TGTGCCAGCAGTTTCCATTCGGGGAACACTGAAGCTTTCTTT. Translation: CASSFHSGNTEAFF.